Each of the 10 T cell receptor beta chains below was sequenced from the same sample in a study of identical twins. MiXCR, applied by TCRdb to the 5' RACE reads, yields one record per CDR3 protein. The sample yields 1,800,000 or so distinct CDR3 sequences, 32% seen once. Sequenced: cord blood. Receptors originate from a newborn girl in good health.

DNA of the CDR3: TGTGCCAGCAGTCCACGGGTCGTCTCCTACGAGCAGTACTTC. This translates into CASSPRVVSYEQYF. The V call is TRBV12-3 or TRBV12-4, the J call TRBJ2-7; no clear D gene. V lost 5 bases, J lost 0 bases, and 11 bases lay in between. The CDR3 runs 14 residues.

In nucleotides, the CDR3 is TGTGCCTCCTTCACGGGGACAGTTTATGGCTACACCTTC. Translated: CASFTGTVYGYTF. The chain is built from TRBV30 and TRBJ1-2; TRBD1 matches at 7 bases. The CDR3 consists of 13 residues. Looked up from germline, CDR1 is GTSNPN and CDR2 is SVGIG (reference sequence). The J segment lost 5 bases and the V segment lost 7 bases, leaving 10 bases of the junction unmatched.

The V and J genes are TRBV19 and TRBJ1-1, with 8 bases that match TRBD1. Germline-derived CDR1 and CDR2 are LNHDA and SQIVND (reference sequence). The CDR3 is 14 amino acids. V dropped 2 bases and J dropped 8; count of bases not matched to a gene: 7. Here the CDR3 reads CASSIMAGGIEAFF. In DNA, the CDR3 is TGTGCCAGTAGTATAATGGCAGGGGGCATCGAAGCTTTCTTT.

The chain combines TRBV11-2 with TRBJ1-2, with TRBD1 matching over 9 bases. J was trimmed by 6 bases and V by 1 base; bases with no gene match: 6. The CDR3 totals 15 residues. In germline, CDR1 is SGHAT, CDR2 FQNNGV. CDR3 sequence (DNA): TGTGCCAGCAGCTTAGGCCCGGGACAGGGTAATGGCTACACCTTC. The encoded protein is CASSLGPGQGNGYTF.

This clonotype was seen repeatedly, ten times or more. CDR3: CAISESPGGSGISDTQYF. The CDR3 DNA is TGTGCCATCAGTGAGTCGCCAGGGGGCTCGGGCATTTCAGATACGCAGTATTTT. The rearrangement uses TRBV10-3 and TRBJ2-3; 8 nucleotides agree with TRBD1. Germline assignment: CDR1 ENHRY and CDR2 SYGVKD. CDR3 length equals 18 residues. J was trimmed by 4 bases and V by 0 bases; bases with no gene match: 12.

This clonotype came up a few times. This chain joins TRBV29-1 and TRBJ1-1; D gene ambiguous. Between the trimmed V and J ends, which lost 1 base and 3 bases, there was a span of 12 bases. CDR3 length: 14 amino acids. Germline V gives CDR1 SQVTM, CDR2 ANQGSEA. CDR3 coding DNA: TGCAGCGTTGAAGGGAGGAGGGTGGACACTGAAGCTTTCTTT. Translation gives CSVEGRRVDTEAFF.

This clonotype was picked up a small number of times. CDR3 in DNA: TGCAGCGTCGACTCTCGGGGGGCTAACTATGGCTACACCTTC. Protein product: CSVDSRGANYGYTF. This sequence joins TRBV29-1 and TRBJ1-2, with a tentative D call TRBD1 (5 bases). From germline, CDR1 is SQVTM and CDR2 ANQGSEA. This CDR3 comprises 14 residues. V lost 6 bases and J lost 0, with 14 bases in between. Full variable domain (outside the CDR3, taken from reference TRBV29-1 and TRBJ1-2): SAVISQKPSRDICQRGTSLTIQCQVDSQVTMMFWYRQQPGQSLTLIATANQGSEATYESGFVIDKFPISRPNLTFSTLTVSNMSPEDSSIYLCSVDSRGANYGYTFGSGTRLTVV.

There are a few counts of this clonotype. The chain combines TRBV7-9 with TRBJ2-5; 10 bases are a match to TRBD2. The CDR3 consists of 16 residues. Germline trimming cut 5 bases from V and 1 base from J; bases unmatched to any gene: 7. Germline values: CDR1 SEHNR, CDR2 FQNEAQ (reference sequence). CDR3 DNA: TGTGCCAGCAGCGCCGGACTAGCGGCCCGCCAAGAGACCCAGTACTTC. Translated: CASSAGLAARQETQYF.

The CDR3 region has the DNA TGTGCCAGCAGCCAAGCCCTTACTAGCGGGAGGGCCTTGGATAACGAGCAGTTCTTC. Protein: CASSQALTSGRALDNEQFF. The chain is built from TRBV3-1 and TRBJ2-1; 13 bases align to TRBD2. Germline values: CDR1 LGHDT, CDR2 YNNKEL (reference sequence). This CDR3 is 19 amino acids long. V was clipped by 1 base and J by 10 bases; unmatched bases: 16.

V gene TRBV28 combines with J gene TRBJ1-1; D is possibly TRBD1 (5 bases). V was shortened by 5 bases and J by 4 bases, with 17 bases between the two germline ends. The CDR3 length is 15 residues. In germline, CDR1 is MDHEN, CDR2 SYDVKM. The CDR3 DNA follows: TGTGCCAGCAGTCCCCCATTTGGGGGTAGCACTGAAGCTTTCTTT. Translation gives CASSPPFGGSTEAFF.